The next 31 T cell receptor beta chains were all read from a single sample in a study of shared clonotypes between healthy human individuals. Sequencing used immunoSEQ multiplex PCR; TCRdb keeps in-frame clones, though not all of them. The sample contains millions of clones, 85% to 95% of which appear only once. The sample taken for sequencing was naive CD4+ T cells sorted from blood. As for subset: CD45RA+ positively selected. These receptors all come from a man younger than 30 in good health.

The chain has TRBV5-1 and TRBJ1-1; 10 bases line up with TRBD1. The CDR3 covers 16 residues. The germline gives CDR1 SGHRS, CDR2 YFSETQ. Germline trimming cut 3 bases from V and 5 bases from J; bases unmatched to any gene: 10. The CDR3 DNA sequence: TGCGCCAGCAGCTCCGGACAGGGGGGTTCCAAAACTGAAGCTTTCTTT. Translation gives CASSSGQGGSKTEAFF.

Comments on this clone: The sample holds other DNA sequences that translate to the same CDR3. J is TRBJ2-3 and V is TRBV18; D is perhaps TRBD1 (5 bases). Trimming shortened V by 4 bases and J by 0 bases, and 8 bases separated the two germline ends. This CDR3 is built from 14 residues. Germline V gives CDR1 KGHSH, CDR2 LQKENI. CDR3 nucleotides: TGTGCCAGCTCACTTCAGGGAAGCACAGATACGCAGTATTTT. Protein: CASSLQGSTDTQYF.

The chain employs TRBV5-6 and TRBJ2-7; TRBD2 might be the D (6 bases). Trimming removed 0 bases at V and 0 bases at J, with 13 bases between. The CDR3 runs to 16 residues. CDR1 is SGHDT and CDR2 is YYEEEE in the germline V gene. The DNA of the CDR3 is TGTGCCAGCAGCTTGGGTGACCGGGGGTACTCCTACGAGCAGTACTTC. This sequence encodes CASSLGDRGYSYEQYF.

CDR3 loop: CASSGGKANEKLFF. The CDR3 region has the DNA TGTGCCAGCAGTGGGGGGAAAGCTAATGAAAAACTGTTTTTT. This chain connects TRBV25-1 to TRBJ1-4, with D perhaps TRBD1 (5 bases). Germline V CDR1 and CDR2: MGHDK, SYGVNS. V lost 4 bases to trimming and J lost 3 bases, with 9 bases between them. This CDR3 region has 14 residues.

This sequence joins TRBV12-5 and TRBJ2-3; 8 nucleotides match TRBD2. Trimming at V came to 5 bases and at J to 4 bases, leaving 8 bases not matched to a gene. This CDR3 contains 15 residues. Per the germline V gene, CDR1 is LGHNT and CDR2 is FRNRAP. The CDR3: CASGPGLADADTQYF. The CDR3 nucleotides read TGTGCTAGTGGTCCCGGACTAGCAGACGCAGATACGCAGTATTTT.

The V and J genes are TRBV5-1 and TRBJ1-2, with D unresolved. CDR1 and CDR2 (germline): SGHRS, YFSETQ. V lost 0 bases, J lost 2 bases, and 11 bases lay in between. This CDR3 has 15 residues. CDR3 nucleotide sequence: TGCGCCAGCAGCTTGGACATTGGACGGAACTATGGCTACACCTTC. This encodes CASSLDIGRNYGYTF.

The genes are TRBV7-9 and TRBJ1-1; TRBD1 might be the D (5 bases). CDR3 size: 16 residues. Germline assignment: CDR1 SEHNR and CDR2 FQNEAQ (reference sequence). V gave up 0 bases and J gave up 2 bases, with 13 bases separating them. In nucleotides, the CDR3 is TGTGCCAGCAGCTTAGCGTGGGCAGGGACCAACACTGAAGCTTTCTTT. Translation: CASSLAWAGTNTEAFF.

V is TRBV5-4 and J is TRBJ1-2, with a tentative D call TRBD1 (5 bases). The germline V gene has CDR1 SGHNT and CDR2 YYREEE (reference sequence). The CDR3 runs to 15 residues. The V gene lost 4 bases and the J gene lost 2 bases, with 15 bases spanning the gap. Here the CDR3 reads CASSPGGTLNYGYTF. For the CDR3, the DNA is TGTGCCAGCAGCCCTGGAGGGACTCTAAACTATGGCTACACCTTC.

The chain employs TRBV5-1 and TRBJ2-1; 11 positions match TRBD1. CDR1 and CDR2 from the germline V gene are SGHRS and YFSETQ. Trimming cost V 0 bases and J 4 bases; bases outside gene matches: 3. The CDR3 is 16 amino acids. This CDR3 is CASSLADRGLYNEQFF. The CDR3 DNA sequence: TGCGCCAGCAGCTTGGCGGACAGGGGGCTTTACAATGAGCAGTTCTTC.

In this sample, this clone turned up a few times. The V call is TRBV5-5, the J call TRBJ2-3, with D possibly TRBD2 on 6 matching bases. The CDR3 loop spans 15 amino acids. V was clipped by 1 base and J by 3 bases, with 12 bases between them. Germline CDR1 SGHKS, CDR2 YYEKEE (reference sequence). The CDR3 DNA reads as TGTGCCAGCAGCTTGAGGGAGGCTGCAACAGATACGCAGTATTTT. Translation: CASSLREAATDTQYF.

The chain links TRBV4-3 to TRBJ1-5; D gene uncertain. Trimming removed 3 bases from V and 4 bases from J, with 13 bases in between. The CDR3 totals 15 residues. Germline lookup yields CDR1 LGHNA and CDR2 YSLEER. This CDR3 reads CASSQDWSGNQPQHF. CDR3 in DNA: TGCGCCAGCAGCCAGGACTGGAGTGGGAATCAGCCCCAGCATTTT.

The chain carries TRBV7-2 and TRBJ2-6, with D hard to call. Germline CDR1 and CDR2: SGHTA and FQGNSA. This CDR3 spans 17 amino acids. V dropped 6 bases and J dropped 0 bases, with 15 bases sitting between them. CDR3 coding DNA: TGTGCCAGCAGTCTCTCATTAAGGCCCTCTGGGGCCAACGTCCTGACTTTC. This sequence encodes CASSLSLRPSGANVLTF.

This chain uses TRBV29-1 with TRBJ2-7; D not resolved. Germline V gene data show CDR1 as SQVTM and CDR2 as ANQGSEA. The V end was cut by 3 bases, the J end by 12 bases, with 21 bases between. The CDR3 spans 13 residues. DNA of the CDR3: TGCAGCGTTGAGTGGCACCATGAGGTCTGGAGGTACTTC. Protein: CSVEWHHEVWRYF.

This clone was found once. Its ends do not fully match the called genes, so a read error is possible. CDR3 residues: CASSHSNNEQFF. In DNA, the CDR3 is TGTGCCAGCAGCCACTCCAACAATGAGCAGTTCTTC. This rearrangement joins TRBV5-4 to TRBJ2-1; D is ambiguous. The germline V gene encodes CDR1 SGHNT and CDR2 YYREEE (reference sequence). The CDR3 runs 12 residues. Variable domain in full (rest from reference TRBV5-4 and TRBJ2-1): ETGVTQSPTHLIKTRGQQVTLRCSSQSGHNTVSWYQQALGQGPQFIFQYYREEENGRGNFPPRFSGLQFPNYSSELNVNALELDDSALYLCASSHSNNEQFFGPGTRLTVL.

The J gene is TRBJ2-1, the V gene TRBV10-1; 7 bases are a match to TRBD1. The length of the CDR3 is 13 residues. Germline CDR1 reads WNHNN; CDR2 reads SYGVQD (reference sequence). After removal of 9 bases from V and 5 bases from J, the junction contained 7 bases not matched to a gene. CDR3 residues: CASARDSNNEQFF. The CDR3 region has the DNA TGCGCCAGTGCCCGGGACAGTAACAATGAGCAGTTCTTC.

The CDR3 nucleotides read TGTGCCAGCAGACCACGGACGAGCACCACAGATACGCAGTATTTT. Its protein is CASRPRTSTTDTQYF. The chain couples TRBV25-1 to TRBJ2-3; no clear D. CDR3 size: 15 residues. Trimming removed 6 bases from V and 2 bases from J, with 15 bases in between. Germline assignment: CDR1 MGHDK and CDR2 SYGVNS.

The rearrangement uses TRBV6-1 and TRBJ2-7, with TRBD1 matching over 11 bases. The V segment lost 7 bases and the J segment 7 bases; nucleotides outside the gene matches: 12. The CDR3 sequence is 15 residues long. CDR1 and CDR2 (germline): MNHNS, SASEGT. CDR3 DNA: TGTGCCAGCATCCCCACCGGACAGGGGGCCTTGGAGCAGTACTTC. Translated: CASIPTGQGALEQYF.

The chain couples TRBV6-5 to TRBJ1-1; a weak D match, TRBD1 (5 bases). Germline V gene sequence: CDR1 MNHEY, CDR2 SVGAGI. V lost 7 bases and J lost 4, with 16 bases in between. The CDR3 length is 14 residues. The CDR3 protein is CASTHGGGFTEAFF. CDR3 DNA sequence: TGTGCCAGCACCCACGGCGGGGGATTCACTGAAGCTTTCTTT.

This clone showed up just once. The chain employs TRBV10-3 and TRBJ1-1, with D hard to call. Trimming removed 4 bases at V and 5 bases at J, with 5 bases between. The CDR3 extends over 11 amino acids. Germline V gene lookup returns CDR1 ENHRY and CDR2 SYGVKD. CDR3 in amino acids: CAISAQTEAFF. Written as DNA, the CDR3 is TGTGCCATCAGTGCACAAACTGAAGCTTTCTTT.

The rearrangement joins TRBV2 to TRBJ1-3; the D gene is possibly TRBD1 (5 bases). Germline CDR1 reads SNHLY; CDR2 reads FYNNEI. This CDR3 contains 15 residues. V lost 5 bases to trimming and J lost 0 bases, with 11 bases between them. CDR3 bases: TGTGCCAGCAGTTGGACACTCCGCTCTGGAAACACCATATATTTT. This translates into CASSWTLRSGNTIYF.

This sequence joins TRBV19 and TRBJ1-2, with TRBD1 matching 8 bases. CDR1 and CDR2 (germline): LNHDA, SQIVND (reference sequence). The trim removed 10 bases at V and 2 bases at J, leaving 12 bases unmatched. CDR3 length equals 15 residues. Here the CDR3 reads CATSERQGRNYGYTF. The CDR3 coding sequence is TGTGCCACCTCAGAGCGACAGGGGCGAAACTATGGCTACACCTTC. Based on the CDR3 plus reference TRBV19 and TRBJ1-2, the full variable domain is DGGITQSPKYLFRKEGQNVTLSCEQNLNHDAMYWYRQDPGQGLRLIYYSQIVNDFQKGDIAEGYSVSREKKESFPLTVTSAQKNPTAFYLCATSERQGRNYGYTFGSGTRLTVV.

The genes are TRBV5-4 and TRBJ1-2, with TRBD1 matching over 8 bases. V dropped 4 bases and J dropped 3; count of bases not matched to a gene: 8. This CDR3 has 15 amino acids. The germline gives CDR1 SGHNT, CDR2 YYREEE (reference sequence). CDR3 protein: CASSLGQEGHYGYTF. Here the CDR3 DNA reads TGTGCCAGCAGCCTGGGACAGGAGGGACACTATGGCTACACCTTC. The full variable domain, its missing parts supplied by reference TRBV5-4 and TRBJ1-2, is ETGVTQSPTHLIKTRGQQVTLRCSSQSGHNTVSWYQQALGQGPQFIFQYYREEENGRGNFPPRFSGLQFPNYSSELNVNALELDDSALYLCASSLGQEGHYGYTFGSGTRLTVV.

This sequence joins TRBV30 and TRBJ2-2, with D tentatively TRBD1 (6 bases). The CDR3 length is 13 residues. From germline, CDR1 is GTSNPN and CDR2 SVGIG (reference sequence). V was shortened by 4 bases and J by 2 bases, with 8 bases between the two germline ends. The DNA of the CDR3 is TGTGCCTGGAACAGGGATAACACCGGGGAGCTGTTTTTT. Translated, it gives CAWNRDNTGELFF.

This clone was seen just once. The V and J genes are TRBV5-4 and TRBJ2-5; 10 bases are shared with TRBD2. The CDR3 is 15 residues long. V lost 4 bases and J lost 5; bases outside the gene matches: 8. CDR1 and CDR2 from the germline V gene are SGHNT and YYREEE (reference sequence). The CDR3 reads CASSGHVAGGETQYF. The CDR3 DNA is TGTGCCAGCAGCGGCCATGTAGCGGGGGGCGAGACCCAGTACTTC.

The V and J genes are TRBV6-5 and TRBJ2-5; TRBD1 is a possible D gene (6 bases). V was shortened by 5 bases and J by 5 bases, with 12 bases between the two germline ends. Germline CDR1 MNHEY, CDR2 SVGAGI. This CDR3 spans 13 amino acids. CDR3 sequence reads: CASSRRTDETQYF. The CDR3 nucleotides are TGTGCCAGCAGTCGCCGGACAGACGAGACCCAGTACTTC.

The gene calls are TRBV5-4 and TRBJ2-7, with a possible D match to TRBD2 (6 bases). CDR3 size: 16 residues. The germline V gene encodes CDR1 SGHNT and CDR2 YYREEE (reference sequence). V was pared by 4 bases and J by 2 bases, with 19 bases between. As DNA, the CDR3 is TGTGCCAGCAGCCCCTTTGGGGGAGGCGGCACCTACGAGCAGTACTTC. Its protein is CASSPFGGGGTYEQYF.

This clone was counted ten times or more. J is TRBJ2-7 and V is TRBV5-1; TRBD1 aligns across 9 bases. The CDR3 has 12 amino acids. Germline lookup yields CDR1 SGHRS and CDR2 YFSETQ. V was pared by 5 bases and J by 5 bases, with 2 bases of the junction left unmatched. CDR3 loop: CASRGQGNEQYF. The DNA for the CDR3 is TGCGCCAGCAGAGGACAGGGGAACGAGCAGTACTTC.

This sequence joins TRBV18 and TRBJ2-2; D perhaps matches TRBD1 (6 bases). The CDR3 is made up of 16 amino acids. Germline V gives CDR1 KGHSH, CDR2 LQKENI. V was shortened by 3 bases and J by 2 bases, with 13 bases between the two germline ends. The CDR3 is CASSPLKGVNTGELFF. The CDR3 DNA reads as TGTGCCAGCTCACCCTTGAAGGGGGTAAACACCGGGGAGCTGTTTTTT.

The chain links TRBV5-6 to TRBJ2-1, with 10 bases identical to TRBD2. Germline values: CDR1 SGHDT, CDR2 YYEEEE. This CDR3 spans 16 amino acids. J lost 7 bases, V lost 0 bases, and 7 bases had no gene match. Here the CDR3 DNA reads TGTGCCAGCAGCTTGGGTATAACTAGCGGGATGAATGAGCAGTTCTTC. Protein: CASSLGITSGMNEQFF. Full variable domain (rest looked up from reference TRBV5-6 and TRBJ2-1): DAGVTQSPTHLIKTRGQQVTLRCSPKSGHDTVSWYQQALGQGPQFIFQYYEEEERQRGNFPDRFSGHQFPNYSSELNVNALLLGDSALYLCASSLGITSGMNEQFFGPGTRLTVL.

Comment on this clone: This sample includes further DNA sequences coding for the same CDR3. The rearrangement uses TRBV7-2 and TRBJ2-5; D call uncertain. The V end lost 5 bases, the J end lost 5 bases, and 9 bases lay between the germline ends. CDR3 length: 12 residues. The V gene's germline CDR1 is SGHTA and CDR2 FQGNSA. DNA of the CDR3: TGTGCCAGCAGCCCCAATCGTGAGACCCAGTACTTC. Its protein product is CASSPNRETQYF.

With regard to this clone: In the same sample, other DNA sequences code for this CDR3. V gene TRBV7-2 combines with J gene TRBJ2-1; 7 bases align to TRBD2. The CDR3 is 15 amino acids. Germline V lookup: CDR1 SGHTA, CDR2 FQGNSA. The J segment lost 1 base and the V segment lost 3 bases, leaving 3 bases of the junction unmatched. CDR3 DNA: TGTGCCAGCAGCTTTAGCGGGTCTTCCTACAATGAGCAGTTCTTC. This gives the protein CASSFSGSSYNEQFF.